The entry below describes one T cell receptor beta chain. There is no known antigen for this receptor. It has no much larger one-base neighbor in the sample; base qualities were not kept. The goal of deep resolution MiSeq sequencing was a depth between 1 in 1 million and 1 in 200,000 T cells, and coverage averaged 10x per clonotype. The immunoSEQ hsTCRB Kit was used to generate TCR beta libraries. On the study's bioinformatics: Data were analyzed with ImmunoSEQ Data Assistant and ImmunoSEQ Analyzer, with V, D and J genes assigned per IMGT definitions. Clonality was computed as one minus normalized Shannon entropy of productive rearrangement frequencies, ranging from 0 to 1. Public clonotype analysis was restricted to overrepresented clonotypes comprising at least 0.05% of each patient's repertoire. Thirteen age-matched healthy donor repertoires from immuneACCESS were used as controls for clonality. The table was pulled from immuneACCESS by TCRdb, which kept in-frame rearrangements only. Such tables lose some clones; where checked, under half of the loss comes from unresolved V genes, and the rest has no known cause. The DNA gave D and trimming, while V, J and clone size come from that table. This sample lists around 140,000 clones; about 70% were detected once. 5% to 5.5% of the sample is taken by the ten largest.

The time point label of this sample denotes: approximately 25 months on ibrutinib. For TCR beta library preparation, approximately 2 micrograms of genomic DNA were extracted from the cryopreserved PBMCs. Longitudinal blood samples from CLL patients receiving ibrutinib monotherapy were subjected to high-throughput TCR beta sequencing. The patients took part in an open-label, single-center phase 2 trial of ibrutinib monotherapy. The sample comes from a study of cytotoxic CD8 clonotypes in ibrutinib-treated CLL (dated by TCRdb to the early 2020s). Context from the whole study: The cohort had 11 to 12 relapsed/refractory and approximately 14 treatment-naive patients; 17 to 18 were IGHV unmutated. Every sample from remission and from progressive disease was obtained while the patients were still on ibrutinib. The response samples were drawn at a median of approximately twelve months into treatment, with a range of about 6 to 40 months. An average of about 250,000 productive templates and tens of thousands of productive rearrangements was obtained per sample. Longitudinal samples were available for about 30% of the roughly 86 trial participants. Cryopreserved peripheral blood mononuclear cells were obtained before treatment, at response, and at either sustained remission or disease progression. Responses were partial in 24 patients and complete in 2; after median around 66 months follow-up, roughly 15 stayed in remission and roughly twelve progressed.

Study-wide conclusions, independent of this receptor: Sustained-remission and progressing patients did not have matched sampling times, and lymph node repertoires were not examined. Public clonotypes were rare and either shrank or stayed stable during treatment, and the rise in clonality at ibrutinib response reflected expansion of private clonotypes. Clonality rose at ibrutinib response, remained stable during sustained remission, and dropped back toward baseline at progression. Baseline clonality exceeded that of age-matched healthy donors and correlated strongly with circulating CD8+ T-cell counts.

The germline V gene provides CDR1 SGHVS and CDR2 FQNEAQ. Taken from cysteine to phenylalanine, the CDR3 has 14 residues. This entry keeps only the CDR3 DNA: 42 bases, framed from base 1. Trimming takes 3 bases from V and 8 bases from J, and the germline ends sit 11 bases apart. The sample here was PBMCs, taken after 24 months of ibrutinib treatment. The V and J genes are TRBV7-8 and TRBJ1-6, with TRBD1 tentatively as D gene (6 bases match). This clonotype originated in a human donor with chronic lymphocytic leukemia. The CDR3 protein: CASSFRAGDSPLHF. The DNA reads TGTGCCAGCAGCTTCCGGGCAGGGGATTCACCCCTCCACTTT.